Listed below are T cell receptor beta chains from one sample, sequenced in a study of T cell responses to AZD1222 COVID-19 vaccine. The table came from immunoSEQ multiplex PCR; TCRdb's copy has only in-frame clones and leaves some out. The table shows roughly 150,000 clones, with around 89% occurring only once. The sequences come from peripheral blood, collected on day 0 of MenACWY control vaccination. The receptor source for this set is an adult in good health. CDR3s include the opening cysteine and the closing phenylalanine or tryptophan. A D gene is named only where the DNA matches it firmly. Where a row states a size, it is once, few, many or the class of an expanded clone; other rows omit it.

>TRBV6-6|-|TRBD2|TRBJ2-3
CASRLGTSGVYTQYF
TGTGCCAGCAGACTGGGTACTAGCGGGGTATATACGCAGTATTTT
>TRBV19|-|-|TRBJ1-1
CASSIGQGLGEAFF
TGTGCCAGTAGTATAGGGCAGGGTTTGGGTGAAGCTTTCTTT
>TRBV7-9|-|TRBD2|TRBJ2-5
CASSLAAAGGGTQYF
TGTGCCAGCAGCTTAGCGGCTGCGGGGGGAGGGACCCAGTACTTC
>TRBV5-4|-|TRBD1|TRBJ2-1
CASSLLTGTGGEQFF
TGTGCCAGCAGCTTATTAACCGGGACAGGGGGTGAGCAGTTCTTC
>TRBV4-1|-|-|TRBJ1-2
CASRAAGAYGYTF
TGCGCCAGCCGCGCCGCGGGGGCCTATGGCTACACCTTC
>TRBV2|-|TRBD1|TRBJ2-7
CASGAAGQGNEQYF
TGTGCCAGCGGGGCCGCAGGACAGGGAAACGAGCAGTACTTC
>TRBV11-2|-|-|TRBJ1-1
CASGQQLNTEAFF
TGTGCCAGCGGCCAACAGTTGAACACTGAAGCTTTCTTT
>TRBV5-1|-|TRBD1|TRBJ1-4
CASSRRGQPAEKLFF
TGCGCCAGCAGCCGACGGGGACAGCCAGCTGAAAAACTGTTTTTT
>TRBV6-5|few|TRBD1|TRBJ1-2
CASSMQGGRYGYTF
TGTGCCAGCAGTATGCAGGGGGGGCGCTATGGCTACACCTTC
>TRBV19|-|-|TRBJ1-3
CASSLTASGNTIYF
TGTGCCAGTAGTCTGACAGCCTCTGGAAACACCATATATTTT
>TRBV7-2|-|-|TRBJ1-2
CASSPGVIGGYTF
TGTGCCAGCAGCCCCGGGGTGATAGGTGGCTACACCTTC
>TRBV7-2|-|-|TRBJ1-2
CASSFGKNYGYTF
TGTGCCAGCAGCTTTGGGAAAAACTATGGCTACACCTTC
>TRBV7-9|-|-|TRBJ1-1
CASSLQGTMNTEAFF
TGTGCCAGCAGCTTACAGGGAACAATGAACACTGAAGCTTTCTTT
>TRBV5-4|-|-|TRBJ1-1
CASSVWSGGTEAFF
TGTGCCAGCAGCGTTTGGTCGGGTGGCACTGAAGCTTTCTTT
>TRBV14|-|TRBD1|TRBJ1-6
CASSQGSGQGNSPLHF
TGTGCCAGCAGCCAAGGCTCGGGACAGGGGAATTCACCCCTCCACTTT
>TRBV27|-|-|TRBJ1-1
CASSLLTGNTEAFF
TGTGCCAGCAGTTTACTTACGGGGAACACTGAAGCTTTCTTT
>TRBV9|-|TRBD2|TRBJ2-2
CASSARLAGGAGELFF
TGTGCCAGCAGCGCTAGACTAGCGGGAGGTGCCGGGGAGCTGTTTTTT
>TRBV2|-|-|TRBJ1-6
CASTADDYNSPLHF
TGTGCCAGCACGGCAGACGACTATAATTCACCCCTCCACTTT
>TRBV7-9|-|-|TRBJ2-1
CASISGVASEWVLVNEQFF
TGTGCCAGCATCTCGGGGGTGGCTAGCGAGTGGGTCTTAGTCAATGAGCAGTTCTTC
>TRBV5-6|-|-|TRBJ2-3
CASSLRDTQYF
TGTGCCAGCAGCTTGAGGGATACGCAGTATTTT
>TRBV27|-|-|TRBJ1-4
CASSLSRGGRVTNEKLFF
TGTGCCAGCAGTTTAAGTCGGGGGGGCAGGGTGACTAATGAAAAACTGTTTTTT
>TRBV12-3/TRBV12-4|-|-|TRBJ1-3
CASRGTAGNTIYF
TGTGCCAGCAGAGGGACGGCTGGAAACACCATATATTTT
>TRBV11-2|-|-|TRBJ2-3
CASSFPGERHTDTQYF
TGTGCCAGCAGCTTCCCTGGAGAACGGCACACAGATACGCAGTATTTT
>TRBV7-9|-|TRBD1|TRBJ1-5
CASSSTTGPRRQPQHF
TGTGCCAGCAGCTCGACGACAGGGCCGAGGAGGCAGCCCCAGCATTTT
>TRBV6-5|-|-|TRBJ1-1
CASSYLGGYTEAFF
TGTGCCAGCAGTTACCTCGGCGGATACACTGAAGCTTTCTTT
>TRBV11-3|-|-|TRBJ1-2
CASSLVSGTRDGYTF
TGTGCCAGCAGCTTAGTTAGTGGGACGCGAGATGGCTACACCTTC
>TRBV7-2|once|-|TRBJ2-1
CASSLSSEYNEQFF
TGTGCCAGCAGCTTATCTTCCGAATACAATGAGCAGTTCTTC
>TRBV5-5|-|-|TRBJ1-2
CASMLSPGNYGYTF
TGTGCCAGTATGCTTTCCCCAGGGAACTATGGCTACACCTTC
>TRBV11-3|-|-|TRBJ2-7
CASSLLLGGTEPQSYEQYF
TGTGCCAGCAGCTTATTACTTGGGGGGACAGAACCCCAATCCTACGAGCAGTACTTC
>TRBV15|-|TRBD2|TRBJ2-6
CATSRELAGGPGANVLTF
TGTGCCACCAGCAGAGAACTAGCGGGAGGGCCTGGGGCCAACGTCCTGACTTTC
>TRBV3-1/TRBV3-2|-|TRBD2|TRBJ2-3
CASSRGLAGTVDTQYF
TGTGCCAGCAGCAGAGGACTAGCGGGAACTGTGGATACGCAGTATTTT
>TRBV5-6|-|-|TRBJ1-2
CASSSNNRVYGYTF
TGTGCCAGCAGCAGCAACAACAGGGTCTATGGCTACACCTTC
>TRBV5-1|-|TRBD1|TRBJ1-2
CASSSGTGGYYTF
TGCGCCAGCAGCTCAGGAACAGGGGGATACTACACCTTC
>TRBV9|-|-|TRBJ2-3
CASSVAQAADTQYF
TGTGCCAGCAGCGTAGCCCAGGCAGCGGATACGCAGTATTTT
>TRBV20-1|-|-|TRBJ2-6
CSASSGNPGANVLTF
TGCAGTGCTAGTTCAGGGAACCCTGGGGCCAACGTCCTGACTTTC
>TRBV6-5|-|TRBD2|TRBJ2-1
CASSPTSGRYNEQFF
TGTGCCAGCAGTCCGACTAGCGGACGTTACAATGAGCAGTTCTTC
>TRBV3-1/TRBV3-2|-|-|TRBJ2-7
CASSQGYEQYF
TGTGCCAGCAGCCAGGGCTACGAGCAGTACTTC
>TRBV28|few|TRBD2|TRBJ2-1
CASSSLFTSGRVFF
TGTGCCAGCAGTTCCCTATTTACTAGCGGGAGGGTGTTCTTC
>TRBV11-2|-|-|TRBJ2-7
CASSLVSSAYEQYF
TGTGCCAGCAGCTTAGTTTCTAGCGCCTACGAGCAGTACTTC
>TRBV5-5|-|TRBD1|TRBJ2-7
CASSLRGTGAYEQYF
TGTGCCAGCAGCTTGAGAGGGACAGGGGCTTACGAGCAGTACTTC
>TRBV4-3|few|-|TRBJ2-1
CASSQTLRQGSGNEQFF
TGCGCCAGCAGCCAAACCTTGCGTCAGGGGTCTGGAAATGAGCAGTTCTTC
>TRBV4-1|-|-|TRBJ2-5
CASSQNHLGAQETQYF
TGCGCCAGCAGCCAAAACCATTTGGGTGCACAAGAGACCCAGTACTTC
>TRBV30|-|TRBD1|TRBJ1-3
CAGGQGQTGNTIYF
TGTGCCGGGGGACAGGGTCAGACTGGAAACACCATATATTTT
>TRBV28|-|-|TRBJ2-6
CASRGPFSGANVLTF
TGTGCCAGCAGGGGGCCTTTCTCTGGGGCCAACGTCCTGACTTTC
>TRBV6-5|-|-|TRBJ1-2
CASSYGAVSGYTF
TGTGCCAGCAGTTACGGGGCCGTTTCTGGCTACACCTTC